This T cell receptor beta chain was sequenced in a study of T cell changes during pregnancy in multiple sclerosis (dated by TCRdb to the late 2010s). Regarding the research as a whole: The study looked at changes in the T cell repertoire across pregnancy in women with multiple sclerosis.

The library was made by the immunoSEQ multiplex PCR assay. The source is immuneACCESS, and TCRdb retained only in-frame sequences with V and J called. Part of the clones is not carried over; for the studies checked, unresolved V genes explain less than half of this, and the remainder is unexplained. For this sample there are about 32,000 clones; approximately 89% appear just once. Of the sample, 5% to 5.5% is held by the ten largest clones. On this clone: Which antigen it targets is not known. No quality values exist for individual bases; no much larger clone is one base distant.

This clonotype was obtained from a female donor with multiple sclerosis, enrolled in a pregnancy study. Sequenced here: CD8+ T cells from peripheral blood mononuclear cells, sampled in the first trimester of pregnancy.

The CDR3 protein sequence reads: CASSLGGGTYEQYF. Read as DNA, the sequence is TGTGCCAGCAGCTTGGGGGGCGGGACCTACGAGCAGTACTTC. The rearranged chain carries TRBV5-6 and TRBJ2-7; D gene: possibly TRBD2, on 6 matching bases. Trimming takes 0 bases from V and 2 bases from J, and the germline ends sit 9 bases apart. The CDR3, cysteine through phenylalanine, is 14 amino acids long. Just the 42-base CDR3 DNA is kept, in frame starting at base 1. From the germline V gene, CDR1 is SGHDT and CDR2 is YYEEEE.